These 6 T cell receptor beta chains came from one sample sequenced in a study of T cell responses to AZD1222 COVID-19 vaccine. Sequenced by immunoSEQ multiplex PCR; TCRdb stores in-frame clones only, minus some. Of approximately 80,000 clones in the sample, 80% to 90% were seen once. Material: peripheral blood, obtained 28 days after the second AZD1222 dose. The receptors were sampled from an adult who received the AZD1222 COVID-19 vaccine.

The chain employs TRBV6-5 and TRBJ1-1; D perhaps matches TRBD1 (5 bases). Per germline, CDR1 MNHEY and CDR2 SVGAGI. The CDR3 has 14 amino acids. Trimming took 6 bases from V and 1 from J, leaving 12 bases between them. CDR3 bases: TGTGCCAGCAGCCCCCTGGGGACGAACACTGAAGCTTTCTTT. This gives the protein CASSPLGTNTEAFF.

The chain is built from TRBV9 and TRBJ1-1; D unresolved. Looked up from germline, CDR1 is SGDLS and CDR2 is YYNGEE. V was pared by 0 bases and J by 6 bases, with 15 bases between. CDR3 size: 15 residues. The CDR3 spells CASSVVGNSQSEAFF. The CDR3 nucleotides are TGTGCCAGCAGCGTAGTCGGTAACAGTCAGTCTGAAGCTTTCTTT.

The DNA of the CDR3 is TGTGCCAGTAGTAACAGGGGGCGCGGGAACACCGGGGAGCTGTTTTTT. It translates to CASSNRGRGNTGELFF. The chain recombines TRBV19 with TRBJ2-2, with TRBD1 matching 9 bases. Germline V CDR1 and CDR2: LNHDA, SQIVND (reference sequence). The ends lost 4 bases at V and 1 base at J; junction bases unmatched: 4. The CDR3 sequence is 16 residues long.

This clone appeared once. The chain couples TRBV18 to TRBJ1-1; D remains unclear. CDR1 is KGHSH, CDR2 LQKENI, per germline. V lost 6 bases, J lost 0 bases, and 17 bases lay in between. This CDR3 has 16 residues. The CDR3 sequence: CASSFSLTLLNTEAFF. The CDR3 nucleotides are TGTGCCAGCTCTTTTTCACTCACACTATTGAACACTGAAGCTTTCTTT.

The chain carries TRBV18 and TRBJ2-7; D is unresolved. V was shortened by 6 bases and J by 1 base, with 10 bases between the two germline ends. From germline, CDR1 is KGHSH and CDR2 LQKENI. The CDR3 extends over 13 amino acids. CDR3 loop: CASSKASSYEQYF. CDR3 nucleotide sequence: TGTGCCAGCTCTAAGGCGTCATCCTACGAGCAGTACTTC.

The chain is built from TRBV5-6 and TRBJ2-7, with 12 bases lining up with TRBD2. Per germline, CDR1 SGHDT and CDR2 YYEEEE. Germline trimming cut 1 base from V and 6 bases from J; bases unmatched to any gene: 8. This CDR3 is built from 16 residues. In DNA, the CDR3 is TGTGCCAGCAGCTTGTTAGATGGACTAGCGGGACGCGAGCAGTACTTC. This codes for CASSLLDGLAGREQYF.